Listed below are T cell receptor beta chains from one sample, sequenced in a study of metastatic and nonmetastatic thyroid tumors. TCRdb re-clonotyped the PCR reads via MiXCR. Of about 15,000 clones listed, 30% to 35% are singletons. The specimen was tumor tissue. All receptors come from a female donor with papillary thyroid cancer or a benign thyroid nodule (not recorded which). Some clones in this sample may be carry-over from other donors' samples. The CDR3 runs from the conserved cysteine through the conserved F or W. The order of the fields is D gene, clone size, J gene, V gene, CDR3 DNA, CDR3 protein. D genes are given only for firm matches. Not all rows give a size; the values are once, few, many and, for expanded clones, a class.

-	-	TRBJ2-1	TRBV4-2	TGTGCCAGCAGCAGGACTCCCAATGAGCAGTTCTTC	CASSRTPNEQFF
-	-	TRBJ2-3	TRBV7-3	TGTGCCAGCAGCTCGAGACGTTTGGTTTCTAGCACAGATACGCAGTATTTT	CASSSRRLVSSTDTQYF
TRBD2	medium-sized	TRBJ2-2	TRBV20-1	TGCAGTGCTAAGGGCCCTAGCGGGAGGGCGGACGGGGAGCTGTTTTTT	CSAKGPSGRADGELFF
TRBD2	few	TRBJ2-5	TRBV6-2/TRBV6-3	TGTGCCAGCAGTTACTCACTAGCGGATGGAGAGACCAAGTACTTC	CASSYSLADGETKYF
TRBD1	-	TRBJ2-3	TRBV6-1	TGTGCCAGCACGGGGCAGGGGGACACAGATACGCAGTATTTT	CASTGQGDTDTQYF
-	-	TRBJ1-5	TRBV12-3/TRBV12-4	TGTGCCAGCAGTGACGGAGGTGATCAGCCCCAGCATTTT	CASSDGGDQPQHF
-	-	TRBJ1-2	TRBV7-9	TGTGCCAGCAGCTTAGCGCGGGGACCCTATGGCTACACCTTC	CASSLARGPYGYTF
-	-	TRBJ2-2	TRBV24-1	TGTGCCACCAGTGATTGGCCACAGGGACCCGGGGAGCTGTTTTTT	CATSDWPQGPGELFF
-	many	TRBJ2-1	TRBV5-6	TGTGCCAGCAGCTTGTTCGGGAGTCGCGGCAATGAGCAGTTCTTT	CASSLFGSRGNEQFF
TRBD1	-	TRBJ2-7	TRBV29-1	TGCAGCGTTGGGGGACAGGGTTTCCACGAGCAGTACTTC	CSVGGQGFHEQYF
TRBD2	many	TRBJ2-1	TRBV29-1	TGCAGCGTCGAGACTAGCGTCCACAATGAGCAGTTCTTC	CSVETSVHNEQFF
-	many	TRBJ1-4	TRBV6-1	TGTGCCAGCAGTGAAGTTTGGGGGTATGGGGAAAAACTGTTTTTT	CASSEVWGYGEKLFF
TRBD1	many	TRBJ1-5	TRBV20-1	TGCAGTGCGATCCCAGGGGGCCGCAATCAGCCCCAGCATTTT	CSAIPGGRNQPQHF
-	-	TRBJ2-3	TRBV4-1	TGCGCCAGCACCACATTACTAGGTGGGGTCACAGATACGCAGTATTTT	CASTTLLGGVTDTQYF
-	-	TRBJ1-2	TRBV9	TGTGCCAGCAGCGTAGGTGTGAGAGACAGAAACTATGGCTACACCTTC	CASSVGVRDRNYGYTF
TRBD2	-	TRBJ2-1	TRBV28	TGTGCCAGCAGCCCGACTAGCGGGACTTTCAATGAGCAGTTCTTC	CASSPTSGTFNEQFF
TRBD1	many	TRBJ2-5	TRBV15	TGTGCCACCAGCCCCCCGGGACAGGGGGCAGAGACCCAGTACTTC	CATSPPGQGAETQYF
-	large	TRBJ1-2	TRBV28	TGTGCCAGCAGTTTATACAGCGCAGACCGGCGTGGCTACACCTTC	CASSLYSADRRGYTF
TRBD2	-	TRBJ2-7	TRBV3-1	TGTGCCAGCAGCCAGGGGGGGAATAGAGCCTACGAGCAGTACTTC	CASSQGGNRAYEQYF
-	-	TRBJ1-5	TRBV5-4	TGTTCCAGCAGCTTGGCCCCGACTGCAGATACGCAGCATTTT	CSSSLAPTADTQHF
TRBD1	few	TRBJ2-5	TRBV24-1	TGTGCCACCGGGGGGACAGGGGAGGATGAGACCCAGTACTTC	CATGGTGEDETQYF
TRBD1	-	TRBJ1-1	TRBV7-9	TGTGCCAGCAGCTCCCGGGACAGGGAAACTGAAGCTTTATTT	CASSSRDRETEALF
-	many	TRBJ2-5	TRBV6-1	TGTGCCAGCAGTAAAGAGACTCAGTACTTC	CASSKETQYF
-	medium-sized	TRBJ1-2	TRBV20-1	TGCAGTGCTAGTGGGACCCTACCGGACTACACCTTC	CSASGTLPDYTF
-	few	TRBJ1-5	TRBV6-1	TGTGCCAGCAGACAATATAGCAATCAGCCCCAGCATTTT	CASRQYSNQPQHF
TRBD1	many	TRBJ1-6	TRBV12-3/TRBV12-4	TGTGCCAGCAGTTGGACAGGGAGTGAAAATTCACCCCTCCACTTT	CASSWTGSENSPLHF
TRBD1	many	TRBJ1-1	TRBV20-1	TGCAGTGCTAGGGGAACAGGGGTTAACACTGAAGCTTTCTTT	CSARGTGVNTEAFF
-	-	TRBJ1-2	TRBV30	TGTGCCTGGAGAACACAGGGAAGTGAAGGCTACACCTTC	CAWRTQGSEGYTF
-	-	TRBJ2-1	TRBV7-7	TGTGCTAGCAGCCCGACTGAGGGTGAGCAGTTCTTC	CASSPTEGEQFF
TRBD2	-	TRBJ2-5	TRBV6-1	TGTGCCAGCAGTGACTTAGCGGGGGGAAAAGAGACCCAGTACTTC	CASSDLAGGKETQYF
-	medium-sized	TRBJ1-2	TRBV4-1	TGCGCCAGCAGCCCCCAGGATGGGTATGGCTACACCTTC	CASSPQDGYGYTF
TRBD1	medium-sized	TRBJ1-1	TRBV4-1	TGCGCCAGCAGCCGAACAGGGGGCACTGAAGCTTTCTTT	CASSRTGGTEAFF